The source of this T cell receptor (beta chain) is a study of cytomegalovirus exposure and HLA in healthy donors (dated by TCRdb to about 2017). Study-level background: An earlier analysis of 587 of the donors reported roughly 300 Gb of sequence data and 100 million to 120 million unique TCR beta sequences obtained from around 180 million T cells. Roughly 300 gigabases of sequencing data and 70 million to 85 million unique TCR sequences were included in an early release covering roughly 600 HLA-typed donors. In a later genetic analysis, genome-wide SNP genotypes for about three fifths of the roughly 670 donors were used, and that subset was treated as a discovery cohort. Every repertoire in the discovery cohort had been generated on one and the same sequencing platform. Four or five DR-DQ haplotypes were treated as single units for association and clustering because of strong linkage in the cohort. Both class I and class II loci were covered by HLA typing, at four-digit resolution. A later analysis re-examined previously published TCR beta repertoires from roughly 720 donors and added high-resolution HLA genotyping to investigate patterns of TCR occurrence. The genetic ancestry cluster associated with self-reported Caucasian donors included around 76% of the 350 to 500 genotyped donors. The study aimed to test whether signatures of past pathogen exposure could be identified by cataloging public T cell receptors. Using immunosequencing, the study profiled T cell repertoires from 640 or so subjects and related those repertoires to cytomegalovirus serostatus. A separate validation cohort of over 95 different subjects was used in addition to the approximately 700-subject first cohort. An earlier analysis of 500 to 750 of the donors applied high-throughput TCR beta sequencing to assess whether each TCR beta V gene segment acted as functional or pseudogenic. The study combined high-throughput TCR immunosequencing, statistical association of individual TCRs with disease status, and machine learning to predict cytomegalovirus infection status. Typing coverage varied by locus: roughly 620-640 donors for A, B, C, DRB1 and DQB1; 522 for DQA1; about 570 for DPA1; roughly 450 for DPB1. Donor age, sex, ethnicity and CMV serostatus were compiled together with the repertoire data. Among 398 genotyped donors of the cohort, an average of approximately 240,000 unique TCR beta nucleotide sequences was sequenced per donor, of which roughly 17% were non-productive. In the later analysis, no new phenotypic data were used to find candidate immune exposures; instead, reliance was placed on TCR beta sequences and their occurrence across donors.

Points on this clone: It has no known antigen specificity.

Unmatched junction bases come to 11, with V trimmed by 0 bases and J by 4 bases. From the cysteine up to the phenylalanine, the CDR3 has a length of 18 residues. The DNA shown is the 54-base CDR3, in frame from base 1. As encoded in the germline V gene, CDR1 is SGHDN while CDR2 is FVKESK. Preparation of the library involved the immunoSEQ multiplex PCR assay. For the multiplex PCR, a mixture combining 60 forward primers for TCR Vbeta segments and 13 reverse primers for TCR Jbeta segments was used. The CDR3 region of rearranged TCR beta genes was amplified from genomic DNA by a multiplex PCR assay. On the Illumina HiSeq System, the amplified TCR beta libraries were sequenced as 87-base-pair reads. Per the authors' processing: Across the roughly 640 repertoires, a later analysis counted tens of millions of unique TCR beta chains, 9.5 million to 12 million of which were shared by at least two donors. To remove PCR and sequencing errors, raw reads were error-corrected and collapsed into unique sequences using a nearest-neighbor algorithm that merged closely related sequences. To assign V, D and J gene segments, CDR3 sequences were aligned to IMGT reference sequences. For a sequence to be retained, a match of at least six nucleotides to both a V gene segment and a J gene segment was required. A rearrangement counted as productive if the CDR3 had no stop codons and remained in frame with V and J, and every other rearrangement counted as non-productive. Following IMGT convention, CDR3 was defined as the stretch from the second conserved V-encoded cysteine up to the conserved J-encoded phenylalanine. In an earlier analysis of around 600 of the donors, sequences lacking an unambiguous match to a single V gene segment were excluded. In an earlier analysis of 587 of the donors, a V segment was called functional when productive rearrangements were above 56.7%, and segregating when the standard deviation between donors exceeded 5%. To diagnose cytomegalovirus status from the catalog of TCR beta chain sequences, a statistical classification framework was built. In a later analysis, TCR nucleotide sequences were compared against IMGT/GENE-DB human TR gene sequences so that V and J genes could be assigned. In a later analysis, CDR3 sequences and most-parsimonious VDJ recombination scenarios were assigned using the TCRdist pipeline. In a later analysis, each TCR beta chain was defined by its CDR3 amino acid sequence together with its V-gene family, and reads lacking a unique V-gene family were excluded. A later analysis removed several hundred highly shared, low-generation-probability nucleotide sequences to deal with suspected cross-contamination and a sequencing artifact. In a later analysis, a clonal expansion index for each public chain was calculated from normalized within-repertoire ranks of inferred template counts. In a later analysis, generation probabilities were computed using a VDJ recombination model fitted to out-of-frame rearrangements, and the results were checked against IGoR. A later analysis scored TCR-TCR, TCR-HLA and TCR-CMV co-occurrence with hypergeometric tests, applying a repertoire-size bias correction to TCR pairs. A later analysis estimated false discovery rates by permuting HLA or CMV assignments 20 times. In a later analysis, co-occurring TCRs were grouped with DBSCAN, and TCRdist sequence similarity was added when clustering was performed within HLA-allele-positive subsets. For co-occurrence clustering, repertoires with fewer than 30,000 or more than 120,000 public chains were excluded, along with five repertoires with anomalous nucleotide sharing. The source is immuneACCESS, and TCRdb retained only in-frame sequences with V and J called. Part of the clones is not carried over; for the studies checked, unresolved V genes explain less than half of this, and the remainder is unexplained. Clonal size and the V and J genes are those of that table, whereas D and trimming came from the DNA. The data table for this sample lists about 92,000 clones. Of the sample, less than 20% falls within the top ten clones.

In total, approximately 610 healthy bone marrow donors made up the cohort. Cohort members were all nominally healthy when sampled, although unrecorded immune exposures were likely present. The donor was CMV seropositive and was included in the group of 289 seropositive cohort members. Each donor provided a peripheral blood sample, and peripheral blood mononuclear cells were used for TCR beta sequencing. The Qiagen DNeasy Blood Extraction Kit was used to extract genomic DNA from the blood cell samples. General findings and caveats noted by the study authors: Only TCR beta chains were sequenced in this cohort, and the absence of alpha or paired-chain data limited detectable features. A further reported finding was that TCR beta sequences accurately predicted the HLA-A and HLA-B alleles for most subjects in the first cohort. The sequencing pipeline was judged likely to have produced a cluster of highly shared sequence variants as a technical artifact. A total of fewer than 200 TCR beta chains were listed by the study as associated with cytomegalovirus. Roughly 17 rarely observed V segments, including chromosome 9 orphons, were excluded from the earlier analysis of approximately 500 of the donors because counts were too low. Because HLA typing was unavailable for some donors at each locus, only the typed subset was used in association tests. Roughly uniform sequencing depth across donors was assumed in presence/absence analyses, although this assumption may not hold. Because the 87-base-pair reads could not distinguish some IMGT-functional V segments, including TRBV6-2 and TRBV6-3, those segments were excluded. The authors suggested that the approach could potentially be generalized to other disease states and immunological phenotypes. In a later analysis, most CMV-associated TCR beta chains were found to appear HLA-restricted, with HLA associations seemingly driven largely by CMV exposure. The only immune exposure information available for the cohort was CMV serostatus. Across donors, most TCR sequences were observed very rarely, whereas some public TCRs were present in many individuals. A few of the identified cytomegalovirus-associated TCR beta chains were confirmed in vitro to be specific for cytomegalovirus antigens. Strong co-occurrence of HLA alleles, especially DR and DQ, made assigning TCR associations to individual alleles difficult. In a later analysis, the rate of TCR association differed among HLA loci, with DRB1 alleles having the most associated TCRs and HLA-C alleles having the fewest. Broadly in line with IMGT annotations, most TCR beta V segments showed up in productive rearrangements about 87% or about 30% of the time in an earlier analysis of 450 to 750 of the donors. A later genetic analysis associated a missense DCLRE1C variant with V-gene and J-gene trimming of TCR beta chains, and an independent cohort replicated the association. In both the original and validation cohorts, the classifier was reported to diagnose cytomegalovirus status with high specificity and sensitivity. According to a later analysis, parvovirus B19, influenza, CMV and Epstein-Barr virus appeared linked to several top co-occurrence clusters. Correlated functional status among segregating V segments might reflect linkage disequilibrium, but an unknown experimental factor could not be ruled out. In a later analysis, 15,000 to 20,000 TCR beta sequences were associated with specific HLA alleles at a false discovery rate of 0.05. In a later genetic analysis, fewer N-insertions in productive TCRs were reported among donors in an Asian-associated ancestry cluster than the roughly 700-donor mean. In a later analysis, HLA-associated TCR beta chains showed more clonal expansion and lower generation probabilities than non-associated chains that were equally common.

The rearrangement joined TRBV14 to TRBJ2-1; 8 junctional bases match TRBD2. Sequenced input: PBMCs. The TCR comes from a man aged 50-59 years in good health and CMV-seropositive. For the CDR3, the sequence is CASSQDFGLAGLYNEQFF. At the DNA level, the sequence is TGTGCCAGCAGCCAAGATTTCGGGTTAGCGGGATTATACAATGAGCAGTTCTTC.